This entry is about one T cell receptor (beta chain). This specimen belongs to a study of blood T cell repertoires in COVID-19. This CDR3 comprises 19 residues. Germline CDR1 reads LNHDA; CDR2 reads SQIVND (reference sequence). V trimming: 0 bases; J trimming: 4 bases; junction bases outside the gene matches: 14. Generated by immunoSEQ multiplex PCR, the TCRdb table keeps only in-frame clones and is missing some. There are 230,000 or so clones in the sample; around 83% occur only once, and roughly 1.4% lies in the top ten. The sequenced material came from peripheral blood. This TCR derives from a middle-aged woman who had recovered from COVID-19. The chain uses TRBV19 and TRBJ2-2; 7 nucleotides agree with TRBD1. CDR3: CASSIDGRFSAGGTGELFF. Written as DNA, the CDR3 is TGTGCCAGTAGTATAGATGGACGGTTTTCGGCAGGGGGCACCGGGGAGCTGTTTTTT.